Each of the 27 T cell receptor beta chains below was sequenced from the same sample in a study of graft-versus-host responses after intestinal transplantation. Sequenced by immunoSEQ multiplex PCR; TCRdb stores in-frame clones only, minus some. Found here are about 82,000 clones, 90% to 95% of them singletons; the top ten hold roughly 0.1%. No antigen is known for these receptors. The sample was unstimulated CD4+ T cells sorted from spleen or lymph node cells, taken before intestinal transplant. Receptors originate from a human donor who received an intestinal transplant.

V is TRBV7-6 and J is TRBJ1-2, with D possibly TRBD1 on 6 matching bases. Trimming took off 2 bases at V and 3 bases at J, with 13 bases between the two ends. Germline lookup yields CDR1 SGHVS and CDR2 FNYEAQ. The CDR3 is 15 amino acids. The CDR3 sequence: CASSLSATGYYGYTF. The CDR3 region has the DNA TGTGCCAGCAGCTTAAGCGCGACAGGTTACTATGGCTACACCTTC.

This chain links TRBV19 with TRBJ2-3, with 9 nucleotides matching TRBD2. Germline trimming cut 7 bases from V and 3 bases from J; bases unmatched to any gene: 11. This CDR3 comprises 16 residues. From germline, CDR1 is LNHDA and CDR2 SQIVND (reference sequence). The CDR3 protein is CASTERGAGSTDTQYF. As DNA, the CDR3 is TGTGCCAGTACCGAGCGGGGGGCGGGAAGTACAGATACGCAGTATTTT.

The chain is built from TRBV7-8 and TRBJ1-3; 7 bases align to TRBD1. Germline V gene lookup returns CDR1 SGHVS and CDR2 FQNEAQ. This CDR3 region has 14 residues. The trim removed 3 bases at V and 7 bases at J, leaving 6 bases unmatched. CDR3 in DNA: TGTGCCAGCAGCTTGATCAGGGGGAGGAACACCATATATTTT. It encodes CASSLIRGRNTIYF.

The CDR3 DNA sequence: TGTGCCAGCAGCTTTGTGCTAGCGGGGTCCTACGAGCAGTACTTC. Translating gives CASSFVLAGSYEQYF. V is TRBV7-2 and J is TRBJ2-7, with 9 bases aligning to TRBD2. This CDR3 is 15 amino acids long. The trim removed 3 bases at V and 1 base at J, leaving 4 bases unmatched. Germline V gene data show CDR1 as SGHTA and CDR2 as FQGNSA. The full variable domain, in which reference TRBV7-2 and TRBJ2-7 provide the parts outside the CDR3, is GAGVSQSPSNKVTEKGKDVELRCDPISGHTALYWYRQSLGQGLEFLIYFQGNSAPDKSGLPSDRFSAERTGGSVSTLTIQRTQQEDSAVYLCASSFVLAGSYEQYFGPGTRLTVT.

The chain has TRBV14 and TRBJ2-3, with TRBD2 matching over 9 bases. This CDR3 has 18 amino acids. Germline V gives CDR1 SGHDN, CDR2 FVKESK. After removal of 0 bases from V and 6 bases from J, the junction contained 13 bases not matched to a gene. The CDR3 DNA reads TGTGCCAGCAGCCAAGAAAATGTGGTAGCGGGGGCTCAGGATACGCAGTATTTT. It yields the protein CASSQENVVAGAQDTQYF.

The genes are TRBV9 and TRBJ1-2; 8 bases line up with TRBD1. V lost 0 bases to trimming and J lost 9 bases; unmatched junction nucleotides: 4. The CDR3 runs to 13 residues. The V gene's germline CDR1 is SGDLS and CDR2 YYNGEE. The CDR3 sequence: CASSVGTGHRYTF. The CDR3, as DNA: TGTGCCAGCAGCGTAGGGACAGGGCACCGCTACACCTTC.

This chain joins TRBV7-2 and TRBJ2-7, with D possibly being TRBD1 (6 bases). Looked up from germline, CDR1 is SGHTA and CDR2 is FQGNSA. With 4 bases removed from V and 1 base from J, the gap between germline ends came to 8 bases. This CDR3 comprises 13 residues. CDR3 protein: CASSYTGSYEQYF. DNA for the CDR3: TGTGCCAGCAGCTATACAGGGTCCTACGAGCAGTACTTC.

V and J are TRBV19 and TRBJ1-1; 8 bases map to TRBD1. The CDR3 runs to 15 residues. Looked up from germline, CDR1 is LNHDA and CDR2 is SQIVND (reference sequence). The V and J ends lost 7 bases and 3 bases, in that order; junction bases with no gene match: 10. CDR3 residues: CASNDAGGEDTEAFF. CDR3 in DNA: TGTGCCAGTAATGATGCAGGGGGCGAGGACACTGAAGCTTTCTTT.

The chain carries TRBV6-1 and TRBJ2-7, with 7 bases identical to TRBD1. Trimming cost V 6 bases and J 4 bases; bases outside gene matches: 6. This CDR3 spans 13 amino acids. Looked up from germline, CDR1 is MNHNS and CDR2 is SASEGT. CDR3 nucleotide sequence: TGTGCCAGCAGGCTCGGGACAGAGTACGAGCAGTACTTC. It translates to CASRLGTEYEQYF.

This chain connects TRBV29-1 to TRBJ1-2, with 7 bases identical to TRBD1. The V gene's germline CDR1 is SQVTM and CDR2 ANQGSEA. The CDR3 runs 12 residues. Trimming took 4 bases from V and 4 from J; bases not matched to a gene: 3. The CDR3 nucleotides read TGCAGCGTTGGACAGGGAGGCTATGGCTACACCTTC. Protein product: CSVGQGGYGYTF. Full variable domain (remainder filled in from reference TRBV29-1 and TRBJ1-2): SAVISQKPSRDICQRGTSLTIQCQVDSQVTMMFWYRQQPGQSLTLIATANQGSEATYESGFVIDKFPISRPNLTFSTLTVSNMSPEDSSIYLCSVGQGGYGYTFGSGTRLTVV.

This chain joins TRBV5-1 and TRBJ2-3; 12 bases line up with TRBD2. Germline CDR1 is SGHRS and CDR2 is YFSETQ. Germline trimming cut 1 base from V and 5 bases from J; bases unmatched to any gene: 5. The CDR3 contains 16 residues. The CDR3 region has the DNA TGCGCCAGCAGCTTGTCTAGCGGGGGGGCCGTAGATACGCAGTATTTT. It specifies CASSLSSGGAVDTQYF.

The count of this clone is one. The genes are TRBV6-1 and TRBJ2-6; the D is unclear. CDR1 and CDR2 (germline): MNHNS, SASEGT. V lost 6 bases and J lost 3, with 3 bases in between. The CDR3 runs to 12 residues. In nucleotides, the CDR3 is TGTGCCAGCAGCAGTGGGGCCAACGTCCTGACTTTC. It encodes CASSSGANVLTF.

The chain couples TRBV10-3 to TRBJ2-7; 8 bases match TRBD1. The CDR3 sequence is 17 residues long. V lost 4 bases, J lost 1 base, and 12 bases stayed unmatched. Germline V gives CDR1 ENHRY, CDR2 SYGVKD. The CDR3 nucleotides are TGTGCCATCAGTGGGGGTCGATGGGACAGGAGTTCCTACGAGCAGTACTTC. Protein sequence: CAISGGRWDRSSYEQYF.

The V call is TRBV18, the J call TRBJ2-5; no reliable D call. Trimming took off 1 base at V and 5 bases at J, with 14 bases between the two ends. This CDR3 is built from 15 residues. Per the germline V gene, CDR1 is KGHSH and CDR2 is LQKENI. For the CDR3, the DNA is TGTGCCAGCTCACCACGAGACACTGTACAGGAGACCCAGTACTTC. Its protein product is CASSPRDTVQETQYF.

This rearrangement joins TRBV11-2 to TRBJ2-7; the D gene is possibly TRBD1 (7 bases). CDR3 length: 17 amino acids. Germline V gene lookup returns CDR1 SGHAT and CDR2 FQNNGV. V dropped 4 bases and J dropped 2 bases, with 21 bases sitting between them. The CDR3 nucleotides are TGTGCCAGCAGCTCTAAAGGGGGCGGGACAGAGCCCTACGAGCAGTACTTC. Protein sequence: CASSSKGGGTEPYEQYF.

The rearrangement uses TRBV7-9 and TRBJ1-6, with 8 positions matching TRBD1. CDR1 SEHNR and CDR2 FQNEAQ come from the germline V gene (reference sequence). This CDR3 has 15 amino acids. J gave up 9 bases and V 1 base, and 5 bases lay outside the gene matches. The CDR3 region has the DNA TGTGCCAGCAGCTTAGGTGACAGGGGAGGTTCACCCCTCCACTTT. The encoded protein is CASSLGDRGGSPLHF.

The chain combines TRBV7-2 with TRBJ2-7, with 8 bases fitting TRBD1. The CDR3 contains 16 residues. Trimming cost V 5 bases and J 5 bases; bases outside gene matches: 14. Germline loops: CDR1 SGHTA, CDR2 FQGNSA. For the CDR3, the DNA is TGTGCCAGCAGCAGAGACAGGGGCCTACGCTGGGACGAGCAGTACTTC. This codes for CASSRDRGLRWDEQYF.

For the CDR3, the DNA is TGTGCCAGCAGGGTAGAGCGGGACACTGAAGCTTTCTTT. It translates to CASRVERDTEAFF. The chain employs TRBV2 and TRBJ1-1; the D is unclear. CDR3 length: 13 residues. CDR1 and CDR2 from the germline V gene are SNHLY and FYNNEI. V was pared by 6 bases and J by 3 bases, with 11 bases between.

The chain employs TRBV10-3 and TRBJ1-5; 7 nucleotides line up with TRBD1. The CDR3 totals 14 residues. The V segment lost 5 bases and the J segment 3 bases; nucleotides outside the gene matches: 4. The germline gives CDR1 ENHRY, CDR2 SYGVKD. The CDR3 spells CAISKGQDNQPQHF. As DNA, the CDR3 is TGTGCCATCAGTAAAGGACAGGACAATCAGCCCCAGCATTTT.

The rearrangement links TRBV4-3 to TRBJ2-2, with TRBD1 matching 10 bases. Germline-derived CDR1 and CDR2 are LGHNA and YSLEER. Trimming cost V 4 bases and J 12 bases; bases outside gene matches: 14. The CDR3 runs 16 residues. CDR3 sequence: CASSPEAGTGVVKLFF. Written as DNA, the CDR3 is TGCGCCAGCAGCCCAGAAGCCGGGACAGGGGTGGTTAAGCTGTTTTTT.

V and J are TRBV7-2 and TRBJ2-3, with D maybe TRBD1 (6 bases). Germline CDR1 reads SGHTA; CDR2 reads FQGNSA. The germline V and J ends were trimmed by 3 bases and 3 bases, with 13 bases remaining between them. The length of the CDR3 is 15 residues. Written as DNA, the CDR3 is TGTGCCAGCAGCTTTTTAGGGGGAGTAACAGATACGCAGTATTTT. This gives the protein CASSFLGGVTDTQYF.

This chain connects TRBV5-5 to TRBJ1-1; the D gene is possibly TRBD1 (5 bases). Germline CDR1 SGHKS, CDR2 YYEKEE (reference sequence). The length of the CDR3 is 16 residues. Between the trimmed V and J ends, which lost 4 bases and 0 bases, there was a span of 16 bases. The DNA for the CDR3 is TGTGCCAGCAGCAAATCCCCACCGGGGGTGAACACTGAAGCTTTCTTT. Amino acids: CASSKSPPGVNTEAFF.

This chain uses TRBV5-1 with TRBJ2-5, with D possibly matching TRBD1 (5 bases). Trimming stripped 0 bases from V and 0 bases from J, with 6 bases between. CDR3 length: 14 amino acids. The germline V gene encodes CDR1 SGHRS and CDR2 YFSETQ. The CDR3 sequence: CASSLEGNQETQYF. The CDR3 DNA is TGCGCCAGCAGCTTGGAGGGGAACCAAGAGACCCAGTACTTC.

This clone appeared a single time. This chain connects TRBV5-1 to TRBJ2-7; TRBD1 agrees at 8 bases. This CDR3 comprises 15 residues. In germline, CDR1 is SGHRS, CDR2 YFSETQ. After removal of 0 bases from V and 4 bases from J, the junction contained 6 bases not matched to a gene. CDR3 loop: CASSLGTGYGYEQYF. The CDR3 DNA sequence: TGCGCCAGCAGCTTGGGGACAGGGTATGGGTACGAGCAGTACTTC.

Here the CDR3 DNA reads TGCGCCAGCAAACCGGGACAGGGTGGCGAGCAGTACTTC. Translating it yields CASKPGQGGEQYF. The chain uses TRBV5-1 and TRBJ2-7; 9 bases map to TRBD1. V lost 6 bases and J lost 6; bases outside the gene matches: 7. The CDR3 is 13 amino acids. Germline assignment: CDR1 SGHRS and CDR2 YFSETQ.

J is TRBJ1-4 and V is TRBV4-3; D not resolved. The germline V gene has CDR1 LGHNA and CDR2 YSLEER. This CDR3 is 16 amino acids long. V was trimmed by 4 bases and J by 5 bases, leaving 17 bases between them. The CDR3 is CASSPNGTPLNEKLFF. For the CDR3, the DNA is TGCGCCAGCAGCCCCAATGGCACCCCTTTGAATGAAAAACTGTTTTTT.

The chain couples TRBV4-3 to TRBJ1-2; 7 bases align to TRBD1. V dropped 0 bases and J dropped 7; count of bases not matched to a gene: 5. The CDR3 totals 14 residues. Germline lookup yields CDR1 LGHNA and CDR2 YSLEER. Here the CDR3 reads CASSQEGRGSGYTF. The CDR3 DNA reads TGCGCCAGCAGCCAAGAAGGCAGGGGGTCTGGCTACACCTTC.